This T cell receptor beta chain comes out of a study of tumor-infiltrating lymphocytes in oesophageal squamous cell carcinoma. TCRdb independently ran MiXCR on the PCR reads; one entry per CDR3 protein. The sample holds some 18,000 distinct CDR3 sequences; about 41% are singletons and the top ten take approximately 10%. CDR1 MNHEY and CDR2 SMNVEV come from the germline V gene (reference sequence). This CDR3 comprises 14 residues. This TCR was sampled from a male donor with esophageal squamous cell carcinoma. Sequenced: normal esophageal tissue next to the tumor. This chain links TRBV27 with TRBJ2-1, with 8 nucleotides matching TRBD2. The J call is uncertain, as TRBJ2-7 better fits the DNA end. DNA for the CDR3: TGTGCCAGCAGTTCAGGGACTAGGGCCTACGAGCAGTACTTC. Its protein is CASSSGTRAYEQYF.